Detailed here is one TCR beta chain. The antigen remains undetermined. This sample was taken from a study of PD-1 blockade in classical Hodgkin lymphoma. The CDR3 has 15 amino acids. Germline trimming cut 1 base from V and 3 bases from J; bases unmatched to any gene: 5. Germline V gene data show CDR1 as SEHNR and CDR2 as FQNEAQ (reference sequence). Whole-study results and caveats: Reports described newly diagnosed patients as having lower baseline TCR diversity than healthy donors. The drivers behind the repertoire differences, possibly disease activity or prior therapy, remain undefined.

Sample time point: newly diagnosed, previously untreated cHL patient sample. Investigators isolated CD4+ T cells from thawed PBMCs through magnetic negative selection. Comparison came from newly diagnosed, untreated classical Hodgkin lymphoma PBMCs. TCRdb's copy holds only in-frame clones and misses some; the assay was immunoSEQ multiplex PCR. The table includes over 25,000 clones, approximately 88% detected once. Sample: CD4+ T cells from blood. The rearrangement joins TRBV7-9 to TRBJ1-2; 7 bases are shared with TRBD1. This receptor was obtained from a human donor with classical Hodgkin lymphoma. The chain's CDR3 is CASSLGRGSDYGYTF. In nucleotides, the CDR3 is TGTGCCAGCAGCTTAGGCAGGGGGAGCGACTATGGCTACACCTTC.